This TCR beta chain is drawn from a study of CD8+CD57+ T cells in acquired aplastic anemia. V trimming: 11 bases; J trimming: 5 bases; junction bases outside the gene matches: 8. This CDR3 is 13 amino acids long. Germline assignment: CDR1 LNHNV and CDR2 YYDKDF (reference sequence). Both TCR beta VDJ combination and CDR3 sequence profiling were carried out. Genomic DNA was the template for this profiling. One entry per CDR3 protein results from TCRdb running MiXCR on the reads. The sample records 200,000 to 300,000 distinct CDR3 sequences, 47% being singletons. Patients chosen for sequencing had CD8+CD57+ cells that had expanded, as shown by flow cytometry.

What was sequenced was sorted CD4+, CD8+, or CD8+CD57+ T cells (not recorded which) from PBMCs. The receptor was isolated from a human donor with aplastic anemia. The J gene is TRBJ2-4, the V gene TRBV15; 8 bases are a match to TRBD2. Written as DNA, the CDR3 is TGTGCCCCGGCAATTAGCGGGGAAAACATTCAGTACTTC. It specifies CAPAISGENIQYF.